This TCR beta chain was sequenced in a study of cytomegalovirus exposure and HLA in healthy donors. Study outcomes and limitations: In a later analysis, parvovirus B19, influenza, CMV and Epstein-Barr virus appeared linked to several top co-occurrence clusters. The authors confirmed in vitro that a few CMV-associated chains were specific for CMV antigens.

As to this clone: Its antigen is not known.

A multiplex PCR was run with 60 Vbeta primers and 13 Jbeta primers. Assay used: immunoSEQ multiplex PCR; TCRdb lists only in-frame clones, some missing. Of 150,000 to 200,000 clones listed, 80% to 85% are singletons. The CDR3 sequence is 15 residues long. Germline CDR1 is SQVTM and CDR2 is ANQGSEA. The ends lost 0 bases at V and 5 bases at J; junction bases unmatched: 6. The sequencing input was PBMCs. This TCR came from a boy younger than 18 in good health and CMV-seronegative. The chain joins TRBV29-1 to TRBJ2-3; 9 bases align to TRBD2. This chain's CDR3 is CSVEEQAGGLDTQYF. CDR3 bases: TGCAGCGTTGAAGAGCAAGCGGGGGGCTTAGATACGCAGTATTTT.